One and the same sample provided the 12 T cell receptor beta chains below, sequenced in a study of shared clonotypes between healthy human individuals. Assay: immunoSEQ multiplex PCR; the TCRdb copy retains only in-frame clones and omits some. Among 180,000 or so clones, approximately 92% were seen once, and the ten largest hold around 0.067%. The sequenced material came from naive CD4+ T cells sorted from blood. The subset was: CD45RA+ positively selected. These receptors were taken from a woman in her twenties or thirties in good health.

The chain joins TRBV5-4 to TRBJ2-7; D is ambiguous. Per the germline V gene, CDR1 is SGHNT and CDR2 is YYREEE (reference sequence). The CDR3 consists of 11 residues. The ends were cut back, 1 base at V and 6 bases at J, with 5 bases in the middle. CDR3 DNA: TGTGCCAGCAGCTTGTCCGGCGAGCAGTACTTC. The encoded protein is CASSLSGEQYF.

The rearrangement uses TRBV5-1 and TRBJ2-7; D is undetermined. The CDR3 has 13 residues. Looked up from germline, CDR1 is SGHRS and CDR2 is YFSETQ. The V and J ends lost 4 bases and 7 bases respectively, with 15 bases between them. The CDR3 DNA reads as TGCGCCAGCAGCATACAGTCTCTCGGGGAGCAGTACTTC. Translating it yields CASSIQSLGEQYF.

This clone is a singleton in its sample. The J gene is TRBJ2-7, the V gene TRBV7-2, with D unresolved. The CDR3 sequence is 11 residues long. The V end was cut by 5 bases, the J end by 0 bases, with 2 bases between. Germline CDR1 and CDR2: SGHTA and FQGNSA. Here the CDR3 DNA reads TGTGCCAGCAGCCGCTCCTACGAGCAGTACTTC. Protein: CASSRSYEQYF.

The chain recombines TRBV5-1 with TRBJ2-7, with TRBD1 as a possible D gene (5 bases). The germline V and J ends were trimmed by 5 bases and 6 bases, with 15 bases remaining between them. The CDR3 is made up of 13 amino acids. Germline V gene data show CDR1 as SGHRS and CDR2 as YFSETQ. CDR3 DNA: TGCGCCAGCAGGTTTCCGGACACCGGCGAGCAGTACTTC. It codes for CASRFPDTGEQYF.

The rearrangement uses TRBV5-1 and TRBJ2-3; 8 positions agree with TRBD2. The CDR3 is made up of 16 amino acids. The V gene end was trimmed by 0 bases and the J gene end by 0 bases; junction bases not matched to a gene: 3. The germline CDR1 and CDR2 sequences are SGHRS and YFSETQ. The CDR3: CASSLGASGSTDTQYF. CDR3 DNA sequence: TGCGCCAGCAGCTTGGGGGCTAGCGGGAGCACAGATACGCAGTATTTT.

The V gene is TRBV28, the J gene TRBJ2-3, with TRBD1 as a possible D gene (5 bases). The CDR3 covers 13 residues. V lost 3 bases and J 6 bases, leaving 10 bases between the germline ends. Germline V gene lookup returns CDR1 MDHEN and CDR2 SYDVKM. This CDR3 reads CASSLGRMDTQYF. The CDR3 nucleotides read TGTGCCAGCAGTTTGGGGCGTATGGATACGCAGTATTTT. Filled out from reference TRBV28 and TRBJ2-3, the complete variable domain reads DVKVTQSSRYLVKRTGEKVFLECVQDMDHENMFWYRQDPGLGLRLIYFSYDVKMKEKGDIPEGYSVSREKKERFSLILESASTNQTSMYLCASSLGRMDTQYFGPGTRLTVL.

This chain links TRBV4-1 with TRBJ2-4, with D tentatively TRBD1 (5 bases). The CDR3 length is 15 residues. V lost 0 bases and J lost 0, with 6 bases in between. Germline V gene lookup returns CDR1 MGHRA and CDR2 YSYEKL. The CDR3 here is CASSQEGRAKNIQYF. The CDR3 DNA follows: TGCGCCAGCAGCCAAGAGGGGCGAGCCAAAAACATTCAGTACTTC.

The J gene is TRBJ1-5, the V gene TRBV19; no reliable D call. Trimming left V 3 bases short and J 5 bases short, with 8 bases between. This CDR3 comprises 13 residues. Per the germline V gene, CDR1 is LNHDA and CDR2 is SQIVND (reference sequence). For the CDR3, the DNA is TGTGCCAGTAGTATGGCGGCGTATCAGCCCCAGCATTTT. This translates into CASSMAAYQPQHF.

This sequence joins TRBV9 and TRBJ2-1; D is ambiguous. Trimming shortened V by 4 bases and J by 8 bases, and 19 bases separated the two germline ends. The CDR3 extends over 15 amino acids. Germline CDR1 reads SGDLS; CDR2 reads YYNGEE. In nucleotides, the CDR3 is TGTGCCAGCAGCCCCGCAGCCCAATCTAGTGATGAGCAGTTCTTC. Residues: CASSPAAQSSDEQFF.

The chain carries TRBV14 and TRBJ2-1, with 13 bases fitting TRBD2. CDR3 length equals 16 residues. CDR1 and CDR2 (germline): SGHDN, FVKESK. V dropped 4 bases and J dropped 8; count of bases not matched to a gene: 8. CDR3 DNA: TGTGCCAGCAGCCGCCGACTAGCGGGAGGAGGCTATGAGCAGTTCTTC. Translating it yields CASSRRLAGGGYEQFF.

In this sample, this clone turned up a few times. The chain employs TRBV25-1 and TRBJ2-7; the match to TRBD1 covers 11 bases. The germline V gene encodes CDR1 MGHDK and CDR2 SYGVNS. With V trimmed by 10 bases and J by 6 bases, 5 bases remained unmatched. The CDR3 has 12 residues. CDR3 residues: CATWGTGGEQYF. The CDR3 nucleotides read TGTGCCACTTGGGGGACAGGGGGCGAGCAGTACTTC.

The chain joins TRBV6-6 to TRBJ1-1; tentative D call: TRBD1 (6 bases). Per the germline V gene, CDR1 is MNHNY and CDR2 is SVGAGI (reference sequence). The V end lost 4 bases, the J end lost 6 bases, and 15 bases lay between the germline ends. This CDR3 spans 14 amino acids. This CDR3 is CASSSAQGMAEAFF. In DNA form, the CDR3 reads TGTGCCAGCAGTTCGGCCCAGGGGATGGCTGAAGCTTTCTTT.